This T cell receptor (beta chain) is from a study of PD-1 blockade in classical Hodgkin lymphoma. General study findings and limits: Complete responders entered with baseline diversity on par with newly diagnosed patients, the results showed. Still unresolved is the cause of the repertoire differences, which may be disease activity or prior therapy. At baseline, newly diagnosed patients reportedly showed less TCR diversity than healthy donors.

Generated by immunoSEQ multiplex PCR, the TCRdb table keeps only in-frame clones and is missing some. Here the sample spans about 4,200 clones, around 80% being singletons. The germline gives CDR1 MDHEN, CDR2 SYDVKM. V was cut by 5 bases and J by 7 bases, with 6 bases left in between. The CDR3 length is 11 residues. In regard to this clone: Its matching antigen is unknown.

All trial patients relapsed after autologous stem cell transplantation. The source is a human donor with classical Hodgkin lymphoma. This specimen was peripheral blood mononuclear cells (PBMCs), taken at baseline. The J gene is TRBJ2-1, the V gene TRBV28; D not certain. DNA for the CDR3: TGTGCCAGCAGTACCGTTAATGAGCAGTTCTTC. It yields the protein CASSTVNEQFF.